This T cell receptor (beta chain) was profiled in a study of Graves' ophthalmopathy and Graves' hyperthyroidism. Findings and limits, study-wide: In blood, most expanded thyroid clonotypes above 0.001 frequency were also detected. A 13-signature model separated ophthalmopathy from stable hyperthyroidism, reaching around 90% sensitivity and 81.08% specificity cross-validated. The study's model predicted ophthalmopathy progression at roughly 69% sensitivity and about 78% specificity.

The CDR3 contains 12 residues. V shed 4 bases and J shed 11 bases, with 12 bases lying between them. This clonotype occurred many times. Its antigen is currently unknown. Investigators amplified TCR beta CDR3 regions from RNA transcripts. RT-PCR was first run with HTBI primers, then multiplex PCR in a second round. One entry per CDR3 protein, called by TCRdb with MiXCR from the multiplex PCR reads. The data hold around 660,000 distinct CDR3 sequences, with about two fifths observed a single time. Uncontrolled infections, pregnancy, lactation or other autoimmune diseases led to patient exclusion. The sample consisted of peripheral blood. The V gene is TRBV12-3 or TRBV12-4, the J gene TRBJ1-5; D is perhaps TRBD1 (5 bases). The origin of this receptor is an adult man with Graves' ophthalmopathy. CDR3 in amino acids: CASSWGGEAQHF. The CDR3 DNA reads TGTGCCAGCAGTTGGGGCGGGGAGGCCCAGCATTTT.